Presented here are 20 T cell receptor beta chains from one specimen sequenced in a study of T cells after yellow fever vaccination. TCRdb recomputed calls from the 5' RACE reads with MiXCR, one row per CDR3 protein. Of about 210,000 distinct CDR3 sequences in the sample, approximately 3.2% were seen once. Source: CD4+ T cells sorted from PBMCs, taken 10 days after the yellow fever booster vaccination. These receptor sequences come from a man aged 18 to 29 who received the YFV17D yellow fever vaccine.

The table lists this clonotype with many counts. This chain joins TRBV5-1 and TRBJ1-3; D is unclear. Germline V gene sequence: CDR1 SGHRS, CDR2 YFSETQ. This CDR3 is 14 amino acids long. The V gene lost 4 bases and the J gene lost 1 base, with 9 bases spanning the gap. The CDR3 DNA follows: TGCGCCAGCAGCGGGGAGGCGTCTGGAAACACCATATATTTT. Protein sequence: CASSGEASGNTIYF.

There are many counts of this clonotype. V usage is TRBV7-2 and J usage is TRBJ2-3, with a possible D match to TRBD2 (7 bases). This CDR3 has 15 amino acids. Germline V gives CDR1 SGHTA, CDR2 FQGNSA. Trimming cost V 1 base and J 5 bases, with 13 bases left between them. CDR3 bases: TGTGCCAGCAGCTTAGTAGGGGGGGATGTAGATACGCAGTATTTT. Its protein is CASSLVGGDVDTQYF.

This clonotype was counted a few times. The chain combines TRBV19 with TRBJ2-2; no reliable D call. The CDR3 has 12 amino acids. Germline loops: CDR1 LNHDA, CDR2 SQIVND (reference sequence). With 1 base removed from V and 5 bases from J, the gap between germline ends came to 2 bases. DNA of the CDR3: TGTGCCAGTAGTATAGGGACCGGGGAGCTGTTTTTT. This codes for CASSIGTGELFF.

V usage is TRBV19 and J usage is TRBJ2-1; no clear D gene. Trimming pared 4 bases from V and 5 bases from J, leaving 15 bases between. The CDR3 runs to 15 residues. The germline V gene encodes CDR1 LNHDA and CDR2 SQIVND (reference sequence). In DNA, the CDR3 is TGTGCCAGTAGTACTGGACCGGGTTACGACAATGAGCAGTTCTTC. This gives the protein CASSTGPGYDNEQFF.

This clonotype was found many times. The CDR3 region is CSARDRAENIQYF. In nucleotides, the CDR3 is TGCAGTGCTAGAGATCGGGCGGAAAACATTCAGTACTTC. The chain has TRBV20-1 and TRBJ2-4; D not resolved. Germline V lookup: CDR1 DFQATT, CDR2 SNEGSKA (reference sequence). The germline V and J ends were trimmed by 0 bases and 5 bases, with 8 bases remaining between them. There are 13 residues in the CDR3.

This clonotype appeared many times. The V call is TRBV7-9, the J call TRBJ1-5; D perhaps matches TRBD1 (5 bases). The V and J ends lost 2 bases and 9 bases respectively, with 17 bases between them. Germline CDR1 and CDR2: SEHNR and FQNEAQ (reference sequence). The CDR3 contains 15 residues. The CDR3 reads CASSLSGTRGGPQHF. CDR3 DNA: TGTGCCAGCAGCTTATCGGGGACCCGGGGCGGGCCCCAGCATTTT.

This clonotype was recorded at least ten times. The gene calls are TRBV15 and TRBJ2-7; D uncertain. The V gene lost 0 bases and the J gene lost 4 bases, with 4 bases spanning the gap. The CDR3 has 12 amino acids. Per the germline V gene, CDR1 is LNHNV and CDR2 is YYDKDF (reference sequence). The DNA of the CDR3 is TGTGCCACCAGCAGAGATCTTTACGAGCAGTACGTC. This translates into CATSRDLYEQYV.

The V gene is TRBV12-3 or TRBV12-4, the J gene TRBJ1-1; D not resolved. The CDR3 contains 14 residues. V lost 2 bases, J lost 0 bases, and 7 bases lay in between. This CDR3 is CASSLTEMNTEAFF. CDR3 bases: TGTGCCAGCAGTTTAACAGAGATGAACACTGAAGCTTTCTTT.

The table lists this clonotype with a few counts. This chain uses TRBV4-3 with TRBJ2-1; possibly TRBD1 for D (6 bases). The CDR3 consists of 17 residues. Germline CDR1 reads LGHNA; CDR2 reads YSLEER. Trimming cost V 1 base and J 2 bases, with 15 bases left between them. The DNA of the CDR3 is TGCGCCAGCAGCCAAGGAGGTGGGTGGGACACCTACAATGAGCAGTTCTTC. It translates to CASSQGGGWDTYNEQFF.

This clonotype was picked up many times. The CDR3 loop is CSARDGGRETQYF. In DNA, the CDR3 is TGCAGTGCTAGAGATGGGGGGCGAGAGACCCAGTACTTC. The chain carries TRBV20-1 and TRBJ2-5, with D perhaps being TRBD1 or TRBD2 (6 bases each). V was clipped by 0 bases and J by 4 bases, with 9 bases between them. This CDR3 spans 13 amino acids. Germline V gene sequence: CDR1 DFQATT, CDR2 SNEGSKA (reference sequence).

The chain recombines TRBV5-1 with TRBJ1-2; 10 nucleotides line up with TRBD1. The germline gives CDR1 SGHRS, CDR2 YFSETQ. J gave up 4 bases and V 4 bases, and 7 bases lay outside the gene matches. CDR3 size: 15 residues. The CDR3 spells CASSAGTGDVYGYTF. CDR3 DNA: TGCGCCAGCAGCGCCGGGACAGGGGATGTCTATGGCTACACCTTC.

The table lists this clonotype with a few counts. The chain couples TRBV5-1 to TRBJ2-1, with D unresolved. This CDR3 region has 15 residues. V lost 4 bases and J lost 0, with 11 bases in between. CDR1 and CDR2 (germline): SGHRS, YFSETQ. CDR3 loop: CASSLQGYSYNEQFF. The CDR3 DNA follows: TGCGCCAGCAGCCTCCAAGGGTACTCCTACAATGAGCAGTTCTTC.

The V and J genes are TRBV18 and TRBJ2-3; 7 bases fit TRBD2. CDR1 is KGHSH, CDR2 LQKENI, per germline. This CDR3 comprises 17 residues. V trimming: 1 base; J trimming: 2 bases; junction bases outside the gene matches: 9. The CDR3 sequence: CASSPRGRGVTTDTQYF. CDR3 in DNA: TGTGCCAGCTCACCACGAGGACGGGGGGTAACCACAGATACGCAGTATTTT.

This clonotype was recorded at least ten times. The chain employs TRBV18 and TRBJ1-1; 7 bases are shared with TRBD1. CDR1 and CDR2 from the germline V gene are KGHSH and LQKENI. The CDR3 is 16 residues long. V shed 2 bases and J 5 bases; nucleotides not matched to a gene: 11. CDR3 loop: CASSPSLDRISTEAFF. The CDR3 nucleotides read TGTGCCAGCTCACCAAGCCTGGACAGGATTTCGACTGAAGCTTTCTTT. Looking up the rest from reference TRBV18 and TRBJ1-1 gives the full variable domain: NAGVMQNPRHLVRRRGQEARLRCSPMKGHSHVYWYRQLPEEGLKFMVYLQKENIIDESGMPKERFSAEFPKEGPSILRIQQVVRGDSAAYFCASSPSLDRISTEAFFGQGTRLTVV.

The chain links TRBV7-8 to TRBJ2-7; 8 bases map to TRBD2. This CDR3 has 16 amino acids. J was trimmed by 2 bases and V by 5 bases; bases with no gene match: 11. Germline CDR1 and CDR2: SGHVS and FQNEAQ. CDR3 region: CASSSSETSVTYEQYF. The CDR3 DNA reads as TGTGCCAGCAGCAGCAGTGAGACTAGCGTTACCTACGAGCAGTACTTC.

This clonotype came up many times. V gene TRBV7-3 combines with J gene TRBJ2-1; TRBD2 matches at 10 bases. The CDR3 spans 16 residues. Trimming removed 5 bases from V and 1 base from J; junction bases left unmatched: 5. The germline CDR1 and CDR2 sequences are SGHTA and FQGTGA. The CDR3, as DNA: TGTGCCAGCAGCCGGACTAGCGGCTTTTCCTACAATGAGCAGTTCTTC. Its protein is CASSRTSGFSYNEQFF.

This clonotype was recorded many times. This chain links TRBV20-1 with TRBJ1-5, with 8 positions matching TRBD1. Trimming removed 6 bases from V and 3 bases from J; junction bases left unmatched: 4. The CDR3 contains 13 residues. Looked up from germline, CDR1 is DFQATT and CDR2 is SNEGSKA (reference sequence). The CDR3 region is CSAWTGFNQPQHF. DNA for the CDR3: TGCAGTGCCTGGACAGGGTTCAATCAGCCCCAGCATTTT.

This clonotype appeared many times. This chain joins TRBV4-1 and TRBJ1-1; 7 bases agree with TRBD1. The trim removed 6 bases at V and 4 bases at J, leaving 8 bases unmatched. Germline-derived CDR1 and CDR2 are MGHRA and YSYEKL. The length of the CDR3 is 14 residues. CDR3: CASRATGTGTEAFF. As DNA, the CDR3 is TGCGCCAGCAGAGCGACAGGGACGGGCACTGAAGCTTTCTTT.

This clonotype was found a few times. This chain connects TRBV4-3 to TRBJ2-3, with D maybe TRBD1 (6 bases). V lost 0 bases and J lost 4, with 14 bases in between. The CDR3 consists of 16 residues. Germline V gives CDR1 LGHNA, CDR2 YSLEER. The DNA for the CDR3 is TGCGCCAGCAGCCAAGAAGGAACAGGGAGTTCAGATACGCAGTATTTT. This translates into CASSQEGTGSSDTQYF.

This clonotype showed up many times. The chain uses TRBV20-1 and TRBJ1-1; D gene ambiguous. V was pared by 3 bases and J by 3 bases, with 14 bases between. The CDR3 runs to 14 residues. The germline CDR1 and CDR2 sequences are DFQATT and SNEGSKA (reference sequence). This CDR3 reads CSAREVVGYTEAFF. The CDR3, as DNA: TGCAGTGCTAGGGAGGTGGTCGGGTACACTGAAGCTTTCTTT.